The table lists the clone carrying this T cell receptor beta chain with many counts. Its antigen is unknown. Read sequence stops 3 residues before the CDR3 end, and the germline J gene provides the missing end. Patients and controls were mostly of Caucasian heritage. The sample is drawn from a study of T cell clonality in common variable immunodeficiency. Whole-study results and caveats: CVID patient heterogeneity limited repertoire-clinical complication correlations.

The CDR3 is 11 amino acids. Germline CDR1 SGHRS, CDR2 YFSETQ. The V gene lost 2 bases and the J gene lost 5 bases, with 5 bases spanning the gap. TCRdb's copy holds only in-frame clones and misses some; the assay was immunoSEQ multiplex PCR. The specimen has about 66,000 clones, none found just once. Sequenced sample: peripheral blood mononuclear cells. The chain has TRBV5-1 and TRBJ2-7; weak D call: TRBD1 (5 bases). This receptor was taken from a person aged 18-70 years in good health. The sequenced part of the CDR3 DNA is TGCGCCAGCAGCTTAGGGGACGAG. This translates into CASSLGDE. The full CDR3 reads CASSLGDEQYF.